This TCR beta chain derives from a study of T cell responses to AZD1222 COVID-19 vaccine. Libraries were prepared by immunoSEQ multiplex PCR; TCRdb keeps only in-frame clonotypes and omits some of them. The table includes about 110,000 clones, about 88% detected once. The germline gives CDR1 SGHRS, CDR2 YFSETQ. V lost 4 bases and J 4 bases, leaving 18 bases between the germline ends. The length of the CDR3 is 16 residues. General study points: None of the repertoires were sampled until the peak T cell response had passed. Nearly half of spike-specific TCRs reportedly go after variant regions that carry no mutations.

This clone turned up a few times. Antigen unknown. The V gene is TRBV5-1, the J gene TRBJ1-3, with TRBD1 as a possible D gene (6 bases). Sequences were derived from peripheral blood, sampled on day 0 of AZD1222 vaccination. This receptor was taken from an adult in good health. CDR3 region: CASSLIRQDRGNTIYF. CDR3 bases: TGCGCCAGCAGCCTAATCCGACAGGATCGAGGAAACACCATATATTTT. Using reference TRBV5-1 and TRBJ1-3 for the parts outside the CDR3, the full variable domain is KAGVTQTPRYLIKTRGQQVTLSCSPISGHRSVSWYQQTPGQGLQFLFEYFSETQRNKGNFPGRFSGRQFSNSRSEMNVSTLELGDSALYLCASSLIRQDRGNTIYFGEGSWLTVV.